This entry concerns a single T cell receptor beta chain. These data belong to a study of radiotherapy plus CTLA-4 blockade in lung cancer. Germline-derived CDR1 and CDR2 are LNHNV and YYDKDF (reference sequence). The CDR3 length is 16 residues. Trimming pared 5 bases from V and 5 bases from J, leaving 16 bases between. Method: immunoSEQ multiplex PCR; TCRdb's copy keeps in-frame clones and lacks some. The table records more than 95,000 clones, roughly 74% of them present only once. The V call is TRBV15, the J call TRBJ2-6; weak D call: TRBD2 (5 bases). This specimen consisted of peripheral blood, obtained from a patient treated with radiotherapy plus ipilimumab. The origin of this receptor is a human donor with non-small cell lung cancer who had a partial response to radiotherapy plus ipilimumab. Some clones in this sample may be carry-over from other donors' samples. The CDR3 coding sequence is TGTGCCACCAGCGAAGACCGGGATCTCTGGGCCAACGTCCTGACTTTC. Encoded protein: CATSEDRDLWANVLTF. The whole variable domain, filled in from reference TRBV15 and TRBJ2-6, reads DAMVIQNPRYQVTQFGKPVTLSCSQTLNHNVMYWYQQKSSQAPKLLFHYYDKDFNNEADTPDNFQSRRPNTSFCFLDIRSPGLGDTAMYLCATSEDRDLWANVLTFGAGSRLTVL.